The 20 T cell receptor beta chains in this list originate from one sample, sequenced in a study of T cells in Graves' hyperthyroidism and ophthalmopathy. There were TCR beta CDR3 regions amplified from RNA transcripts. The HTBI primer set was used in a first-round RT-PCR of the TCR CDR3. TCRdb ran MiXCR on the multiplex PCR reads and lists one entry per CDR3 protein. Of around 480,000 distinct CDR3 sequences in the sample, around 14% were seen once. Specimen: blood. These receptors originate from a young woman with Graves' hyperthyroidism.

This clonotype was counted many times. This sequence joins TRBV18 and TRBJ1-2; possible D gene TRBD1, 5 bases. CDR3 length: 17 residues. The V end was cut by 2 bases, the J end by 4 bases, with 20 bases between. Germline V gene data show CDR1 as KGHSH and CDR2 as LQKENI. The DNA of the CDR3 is TGTGCCAGCTCACCATATAATCCAGAGACAGACCTCTATGGCTACACCTTC. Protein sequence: CASSPYNPETDLYGYTF.

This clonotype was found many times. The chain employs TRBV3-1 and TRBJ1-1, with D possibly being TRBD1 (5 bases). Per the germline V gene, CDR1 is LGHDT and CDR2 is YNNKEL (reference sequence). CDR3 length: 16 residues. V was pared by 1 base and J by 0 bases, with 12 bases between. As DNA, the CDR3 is TGTGCCAGCAGCCAAGGAACCCGGGGGATGAACACTGAAGCTTTCTTT. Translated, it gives CASSQGTRGMNTEAFF.

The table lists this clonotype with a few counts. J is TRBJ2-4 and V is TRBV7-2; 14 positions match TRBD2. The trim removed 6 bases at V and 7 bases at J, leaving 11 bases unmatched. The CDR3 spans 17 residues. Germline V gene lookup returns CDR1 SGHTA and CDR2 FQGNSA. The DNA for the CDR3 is TGTGCCAGCAGACCCACCGGGACTAGCGGGAGCCCCAACATTCAGTACTTC. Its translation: CASRPTGTSGSPNIQYF.

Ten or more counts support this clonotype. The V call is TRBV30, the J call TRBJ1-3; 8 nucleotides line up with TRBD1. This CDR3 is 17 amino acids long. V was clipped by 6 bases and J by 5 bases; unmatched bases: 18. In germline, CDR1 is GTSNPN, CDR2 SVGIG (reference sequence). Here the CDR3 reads CACGQGDTGMNRNTIYF. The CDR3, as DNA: TGTGCCTGCGGACAGGGCGATACCGGGATGAACCGAAACACCATATATTTT. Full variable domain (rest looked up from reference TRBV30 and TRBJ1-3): SQTIHQWPATLVQPVGSPLSLECTVEGTSNPNLYWYRQAAGRGLQLLFYSVGIGQISSEVPQNLSASRPQDRQFILSSKKLLLSDSGFYLCACGQGDTGMNRNTIYFGEGSWLTVV.

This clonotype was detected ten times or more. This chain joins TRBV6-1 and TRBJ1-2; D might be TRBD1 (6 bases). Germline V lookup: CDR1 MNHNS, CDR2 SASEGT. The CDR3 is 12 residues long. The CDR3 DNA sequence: TGTGTCGTCAGTACAGGGAATTATGGCTACACCTTC. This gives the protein CVVSTGNYGYTF.

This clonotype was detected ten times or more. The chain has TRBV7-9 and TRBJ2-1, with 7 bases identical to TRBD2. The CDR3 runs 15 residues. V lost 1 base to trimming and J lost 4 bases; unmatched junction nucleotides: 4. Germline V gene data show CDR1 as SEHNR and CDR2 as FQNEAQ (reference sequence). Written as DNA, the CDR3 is TGTGCCAGCAGCTTAGACACTAGCGCGTACAATGAGCAGTTCTTC. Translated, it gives CASSLDTSAYNEQFF. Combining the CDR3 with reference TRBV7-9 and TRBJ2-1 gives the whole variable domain DTGVSQNPRHKITKRGQNVTFRCDPISEHNRLYWYRQTLGQGPEFLTYFQNEAQLEKSRLLSDRFSAERPKGSFSTLEIQRTEQGDSAMYLCASSLDTSAYNEQFFGPGTRLTVL.

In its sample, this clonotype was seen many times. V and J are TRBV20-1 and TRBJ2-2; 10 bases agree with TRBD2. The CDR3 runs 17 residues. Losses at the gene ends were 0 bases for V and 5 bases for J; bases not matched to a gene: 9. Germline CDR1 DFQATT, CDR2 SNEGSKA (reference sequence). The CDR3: CSARERQREGRTGELFF. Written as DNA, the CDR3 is TGCAGTGCTAGAGAACGTCAGCGGGAGGGCCGAACCGGGGAGCTGTTTTTT.

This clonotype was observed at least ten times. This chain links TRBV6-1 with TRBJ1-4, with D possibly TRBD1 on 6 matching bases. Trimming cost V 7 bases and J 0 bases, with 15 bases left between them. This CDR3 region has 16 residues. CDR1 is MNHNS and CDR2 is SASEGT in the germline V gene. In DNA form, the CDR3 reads TGTGCCAGCACATCCGGGACACTGACAACTAATGAAAAACTGTTTTTT. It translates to CASTSGTLTTNEKLFF.

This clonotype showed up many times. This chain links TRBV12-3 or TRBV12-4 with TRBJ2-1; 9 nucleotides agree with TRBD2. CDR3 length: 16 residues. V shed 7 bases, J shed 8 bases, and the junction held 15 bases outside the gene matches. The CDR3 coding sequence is TGTGCCAGCACCAACTGGGGTGCCGCGGGAGGGTATGAGCAGTTCTTC. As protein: CASTNWGAAGGYEQFF.

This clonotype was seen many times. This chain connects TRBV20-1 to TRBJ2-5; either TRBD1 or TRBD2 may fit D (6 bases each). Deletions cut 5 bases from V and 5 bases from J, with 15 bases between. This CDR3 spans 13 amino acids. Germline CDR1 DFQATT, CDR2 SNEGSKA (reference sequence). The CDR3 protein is CSAWDSGGETQYF. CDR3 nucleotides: TGCAGTGCTTGGGACTCCGGGGGCGAGACCCAGTACTTC.

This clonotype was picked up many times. In DNA, the CDR3 is TGTGCCAGCAGCGTATACGGGAGTAGTACAGATACGCAGTATTTT. Its protein is CASSVYGSSTDTQYF. The V and J genes are TRBV9 and TRBJ2-3; D might be TRBD2 (6 bases). The CDR3 runs to 15 residues. Germline CDR1 reads SGDLS; CDR2 reads YYNGEE. V lost 1 base and J lost 3, with 12 bases in between. The variable domain in full, with the rest retrieved from reference TRBV9 and TRBJ2-3, is DSGVTQTPKHLITATGQRVTLRCSPRSGDLSVYWYQQSLDQGLQFLIQYYNGEERAKGNILERFSAQQFPDLHSELNLSSLELGDSALYFCASSVYGSSTDTQYFGPGTRLTVL.

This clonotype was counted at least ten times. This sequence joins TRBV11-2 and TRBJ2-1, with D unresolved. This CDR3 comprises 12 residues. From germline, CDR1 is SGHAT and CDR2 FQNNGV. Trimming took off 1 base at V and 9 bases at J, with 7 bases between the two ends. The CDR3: CASSLASSEQFF. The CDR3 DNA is TGTGCCAGCAGCTTAGCGTCTAGTGAGCAGTTCTTC.

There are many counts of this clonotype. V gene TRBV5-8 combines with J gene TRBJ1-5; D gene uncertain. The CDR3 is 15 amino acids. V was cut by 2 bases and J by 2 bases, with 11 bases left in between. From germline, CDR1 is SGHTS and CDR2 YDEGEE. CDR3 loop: CASSLRVIGNQPQHF. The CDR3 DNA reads TGTGCCAGCAGCTTACGGGTCATAGGCAATCAGCCCCAGCATTTT.

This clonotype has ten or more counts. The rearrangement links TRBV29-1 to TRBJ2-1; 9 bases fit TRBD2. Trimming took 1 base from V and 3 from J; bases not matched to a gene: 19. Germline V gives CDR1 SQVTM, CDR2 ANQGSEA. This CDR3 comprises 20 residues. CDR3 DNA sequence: TGCAGCGTTGAAGCCCACAGACTTAGGGTAGCGGGGGTTTTCTACAATGAGCAGTTCTTC. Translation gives CSVEAHRLRVAGVFYNEQFF.

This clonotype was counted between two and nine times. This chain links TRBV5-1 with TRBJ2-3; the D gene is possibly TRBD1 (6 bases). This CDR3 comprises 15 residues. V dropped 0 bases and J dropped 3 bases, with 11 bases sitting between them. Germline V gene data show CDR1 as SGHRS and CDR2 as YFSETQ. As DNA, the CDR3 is TGCGCCAGCAGCTTGGACACAGGGAGTACAGATACGCAGTATTTT. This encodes CASSLDTGSTDTQYF.

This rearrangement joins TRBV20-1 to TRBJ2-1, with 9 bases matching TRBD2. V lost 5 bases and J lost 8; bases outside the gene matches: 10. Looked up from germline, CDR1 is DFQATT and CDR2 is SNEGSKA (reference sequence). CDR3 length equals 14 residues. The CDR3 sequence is CSACGRALRDEQFF. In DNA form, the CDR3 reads TGCAGTGCTTGCGGGAGGGCCTTAAGGGATGAGCAGTTCTTC.

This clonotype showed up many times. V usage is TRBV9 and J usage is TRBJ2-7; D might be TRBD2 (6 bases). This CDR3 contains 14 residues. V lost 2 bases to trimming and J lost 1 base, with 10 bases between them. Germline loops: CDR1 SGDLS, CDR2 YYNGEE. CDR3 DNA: TGTGCCAGCAGCGTCACCGGGGGTTCCTACGAGCAGTACTTC. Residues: CASSVTGGSYEQYF.

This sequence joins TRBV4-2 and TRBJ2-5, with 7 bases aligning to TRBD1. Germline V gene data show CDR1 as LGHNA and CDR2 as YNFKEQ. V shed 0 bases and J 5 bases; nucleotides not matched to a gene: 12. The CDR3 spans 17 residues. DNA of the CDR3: TGTGCCAGCAGCCAAGATCCCCGCCCGACAGGGCGGGAGACCCAGTACTTC. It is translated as CASSQDPRPTGRETQYF.

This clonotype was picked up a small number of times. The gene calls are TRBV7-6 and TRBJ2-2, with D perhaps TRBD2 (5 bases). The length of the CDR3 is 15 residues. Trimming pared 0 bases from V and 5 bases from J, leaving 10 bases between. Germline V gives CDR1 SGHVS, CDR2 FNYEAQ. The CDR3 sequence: CASSLAGDLTGELFF. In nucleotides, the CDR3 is TGTGCCAGCAGCTTAGCGGGAGATCTAACCGGGGAGCTGTTTTTT.

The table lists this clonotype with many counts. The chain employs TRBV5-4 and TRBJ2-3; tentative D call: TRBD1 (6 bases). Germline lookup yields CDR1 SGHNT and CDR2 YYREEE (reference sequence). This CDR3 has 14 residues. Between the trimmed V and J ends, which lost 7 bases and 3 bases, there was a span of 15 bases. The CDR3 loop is CASSPARGTDTQYF. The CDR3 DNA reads TGTGCCAGCTCCCCGGCCAGGGGTACAGATACGCAGTATTTT.